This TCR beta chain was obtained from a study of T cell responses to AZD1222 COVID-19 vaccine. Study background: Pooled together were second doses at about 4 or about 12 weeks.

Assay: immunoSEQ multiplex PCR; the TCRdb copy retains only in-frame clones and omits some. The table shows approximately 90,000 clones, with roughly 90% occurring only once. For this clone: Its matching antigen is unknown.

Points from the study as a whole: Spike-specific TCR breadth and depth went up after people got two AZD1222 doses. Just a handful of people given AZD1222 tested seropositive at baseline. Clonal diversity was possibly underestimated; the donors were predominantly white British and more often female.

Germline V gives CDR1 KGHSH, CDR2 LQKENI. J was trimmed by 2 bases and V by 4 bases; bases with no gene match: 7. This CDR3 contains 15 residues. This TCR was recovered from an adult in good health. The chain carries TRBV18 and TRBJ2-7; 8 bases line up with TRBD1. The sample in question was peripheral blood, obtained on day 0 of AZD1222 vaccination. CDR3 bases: TGTGCCAGCTCACGGAGGCAGGGGGCCACCTACGAGCAGTACTTC. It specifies CASSRRQGATYEQYF.